This T cell receptor beta chain was observed in a study of beta chain features in type 1 diabetes (dated by TCRdb to about 2018). Looking at the study overall: Mean age, gender distribution, total cell number and subset yield did not differ between patients and healthy donors. Across all samples, 90 million to 130 million sorted cells were examined, and cell number per subset correlated strongly with RNA yield. Regulatory and stem cell-like memory subsets were isolated from only 8 patients and roughly eight healthy donors, whereas naive and central memory subsets came from all 28 donors. The study compared TCRB repertoires of sorted circulating CD4+ T cell subsets between recently diagnosed type 1 diabetes patients and matched healthy donors.

The full study reports these points: In all four CD4+ subsets, TCRB CDR3 length was moderately but significantly shorter in type 1 diabetes patients. Shorter templates might be favored by PCR, yet because patient and control samples were amplified and corrected together, any such skew would affect both groups equally. Sequencing cDNA rather than genomic DNA could over-represent highly expressing activated cells, although activation and CD3 levels did not differ between groups. Fewer insertions and more nucleotide deletions at VDJ recombination sites were observed in patients with type 1 diabetes, implying thymic rearrangement abnormalities. Naive, central memory and regulatory TCRB repertoires appeared to be more alike among patients than among healthy donors. Because the HLA sub-analyses included only small numbers of individuals, any influence of HLA type on TCRB rearrangement was left unresolved.

The cysteine opens and the phenylalanine closes a CDR3 of 16 amino acids. Just the 48-base CDR3 DNA is kept, in frame starting at base 1. Taken from the germline V gene, the CDR1 and CDR2 loops are ENHRY and SYGVKD. Trimming takes 2 bases off V and 8 bases off J; junction bases not matched to a gene: 9. As for this clone: Its recognized antigen is unknown. One base away there is no much larger clone; base qualities are not given.

From each donor, a single peripheral blood sample of about 110 mL on average was drawn into heparinised tubes. A BD FACSAria II and a panel including CD45RO, CCR7, CD25, CD127, CD95 and CD27 were used to sort naive, central memory, regulatory and stem cell-like memory CD4+ T cells. Purity was above 95% for every sorted population. Right away, PBMCs were isolated by Lymphoprep density gradient centrifugation and were stained directly, with no culture step. So that batch effects would be minimized, each experiment stained and sorted samples in pairs, pairing one healthy donor with one patient. The entire amount of isolated RNA was reverse transcribed using the High Capacity cDNA Reverse Transcription Kit, so the sequenced TCRB transcripts were expressed ones. Deep immunoSEQ sequencing was applied to naive, central memory and regulatory T cell samples, giving an average of approximately 4 million total reads per sample. Sorted cells were lysed in RLT buffer, and RNA was extracted using DNase-treated RNeasy Micro or Mini kits according to cell number. To prevent cross-contamination, each cell subset was processed individually, whereas patient and healthy donor samples were processed jointly. The immunoSEQ multiplex PCR was used to amplify TCRB sequences from cDNA, generating 87-bp fragments that spanned the CDR3 region. Sequencing of the amplicons was done on the Illumina HiSeq platform. As for how the authors treated the data: Synthetic template baselines were used to correct PCR bias computationally, reads within Hamming distance 2 were collapsed, and singletons that could not be merged were discarded. Reads were aligned to IMGT to assign V, D and J genes, CDR3 length, and insertions or deletions at six rearrangement sites. Within each subset, clonotype counts were normalized to sorted cell number, and only after that were true diversity and Gini coefficients computed with the tcR R package. Repertoire sharing was quantified using the overlap coefficient calculated on TCRB nucleotide sequences. As a proxy for the pre-selection repertoire, out-of-frame TCRB sequences from naive cells were analyzed. Held by TCRdb, this immuneACCESS table contains in-frame sequences only and omits some clones. Under half of the omission traces to an unresolved V gene where checked; the cause of the rest is unknown. The DNA was the basis for D and trimming; V, J and clone size are from that table. This sample is represented by 200,000 to 300,000 clones; roughly 10% of them were singletons. Over 0.015% of the sample belongs to the ten largest clones.

The V and J segments used are TRBV10-3 and TRBJ1-6, with TRBD1 identical over 7 junction bases. The clonotype was recovered from a man aged 30 to 45 with type 1 diabetes. Sequencing was done on a sample of naive CD4+ T cells from blood. Taken with the paper, the label for cell subset or site translates to: true naive CD4+ T cells. Here is the DNA: TGTGCCATCAGTGAGACGGCCGGAGGGGGCCATTCACCCCTCCACTTT. The resulting protein is CAISETAGGGHSPLHF.